The T cell receptor beta chain described here comes from a study of blood T cell repertoires in COVID-19. The CDR3 contains 12 residues. V gave up 3 bases and J gave up 9 bases; unmatched junction bases: 7. Germline V CDR1 and CDR2: SQVTM, ANQGSEA. Participants, about 18 to 90 years old, spanned approximately 26 US areas. Recovered status in Cohort 3 required two negative PCRs, clearance, or symptom resolution. The table lists this clone with a count of one. Some clones are missing from TCRdb's copy, which holds only in-frame ones; the method was immunoSEQ multiplex PCR. Of almost 250,000 clones listed, approximately 90% were seen once; the top ten hold more than 3.5%.

The sample taken for sequencing was PBMCs or T cells enriched from blood (not recorded which). This clonotype originated in a woman aged 25 to 45 who had recovered from COVID-19. The chain employs TRBV29-1 and TRBJ1-2; the match to TRBD1 covers 7 bases. CDR3 DNA sequence: TGCAGCGTTGAGTCCGGGACAGAGCGCTACACCTTC. Residues: CSVESGTERYTF.